This TCR beta chain appears in the sequencing data of a study of T cell responses to AZD1222 COVID-19 vaccine (dated by TCRdb to about 2021). Broadly, across the study: A total of approximately 240 trial participants underwent TCR sequencing, of whom some 210 received two doses of AZD1222 and about 25 received two doses of the MenACWY control vaccine. Trial participants were enrolled by age into subgroups of 18-55, 56-69 and 70-plus years, and about 150, 27 and 61 TCR-sequenced participants, respectively, were included in these subgroups.

The CDR3 regions of human TCRbeta chains were analyzed by immunosequencing. The paper's processing steps were these. Repertoire TCRs were checked for matches against a reference library of SARS-CoV-2-specific TCRs that had been generated using the MIRA antigen-specificity platform. Breadth was defined as the fraction of unique TCRs that were SARS-CoV-2-associated, and depth was defined as the fraction of total T cells that were SARS-CoV-2-associated. Using the MIRA data, every spike-specific TCR was mapped to the spike region that the TCR reacted to and assigned to either a CD4 or a CD8 class. Log10-transformed breadth and depth values were compared by one-way ANOVA with Sidak's multiple comparisons tests. In its TCRdb copy, this immuneACCESS table keeps in-frame sequences only and misses some clones. Where compared with another copy, unresolved V genes explain less than half of these, and the others have no known cause. V and J calls and clone size follow that table, whereas D and trimming were derived from the DNA. The sample has around 200,000 clones on record, more than 70% of them singletons. The leading ten clones occupy approximately 26% of the sample.

The sample's time point label, decoded: about 28 days (+/-7) after the second vaccine dose. Because spike-specific TCR depth and breadth did not differ between the two schedules, AZD1222 recipients who got a second dose at roughly 4 weeks were pooled with those who got a second dose at roughly 12 weeks. Vaccinee samples were obtained from the UK trials COV001 and COV002, which included a single-blind randomized controlled phase 2/3 trial of AZD1222 (ChAdOx1 nCoV-19) in healthy adults. For TCRbeta chain sequencing, PBMC samples from trial participants were taken at day 0 and at day 28 after the second dose. Study-wide conclusions, independent of this receptor: Participants were mostly white British and included more females than males, and it was suggested by the authors that clonal diversity may have been underestimated. Epitopes outside the regions mutated in the B.1.351 and B.1.1.7 variants were reportedly recognized by nearly half of the unique spike-specific TCRs. After two AZD1222 doses, spike-specific TCR breadth and depth were significantly higher than at day 0 and than in MenACWY recipients. Because no samples from the day 14 peak response were available, repertoires could be characterized only after the peak T cell response. Conclusions about previously exposed vaccinees are limited because only 6 or 7 AZD1222 recipients were SARS-CoV-2 seropositive at baseline. CD4 TCRs associated with the vaccine covered the entire spike protein, and the dominant responses were in regions 160-218 and 743-854. In the small 56-69-year group, the increase in depth fell short of significance, most likely because of low power.

In regard to this clone: What antigen it recognizes has not been identified. Base qualities are not at hand, and no much larger clone is one base apart.

Including the terminal cysteine and phenylalanine, the CDR3 comprises 14 residues. Only the CDR3 region is kept as DNA, spanning 42 bases read in frame from base 1. V is cut by 5 bases and J by 0 bases, and the space between the germline ends is 11 bases. CDR1 and CDR2 (LNHDA, SQIVND) derive from the germline V gene (reference sequence). The rearrangement joined TRBV19 to TRBJ2-7, and possibly TRBD2, on 6 matching bases. This TCR came from an adult who received the AZD1222 COVID-19 vaccine. The sample in question was peripheral blood, obtained 28 days after the second AZD1222 dose. Read as DNA, the sequence is TGTGCCAGTAGTGCTGTAGCGGACTCCTACGAGCAGTACTTC. This gives the protein CASSAVADSYEQYF. Full variable domain (CDR3 extended with the reference TRBV19 and TRBJ2-7 proteins): DGGITQSPKYLFRKEGQNVTLSCEQNLNHDAMYWYRQDPGQGLRLIYYSQIVNDFQKGDIAEGYSVSREKKESFPLTVTSAQKNPTAFYLCASSAVADSYEQYFGPGTRLTVT.